What follows is one T cell receptor (beta chain) and its context. TEMRA cells were FACS-enriched, with CD8+ and CD4+ T cells isolated negatively. The sample originates from a study of CD8 T cells in Susac syndrome. cDNA came from about 0.5 to 1 ug RNA primed by random hexamers. Amplification of TCR beta CDR3 across 54 Vbeta and 13 Jbeta was performed with immunoSEQ multiplex PCR. In TCRdb, the immunoSEQ multiplex PCR reads were re-called with MiXCR into one record per CDR3 protein. The repertoire holds 200,000 or so distinct CDR3 sequences, with 90% to 95% as singletons. V lost 4 bases, J lost 5 bases, and 16 bases stayed unmatched. Germline loops: CDR1 SGHAT, CDR2 FQNNGV. The CDR3 length is 17 residues.

This chain joins TRBV11-2 and TRBJ2-5; 7 bases align to TRBD1. This TCR was recovered from a human donor with multiple sclerosis. The sample taken for sequencing was CD4+ T cells from PBMCs. Here the CDR3 DNA reads TGTGCCAGCAGCTCAGGATACAGGGGAAGGGGTCCGGAGACCCAGTACTTC. Its protein product is CASSSGYRGRGPETQYF.